The count of the clone carrying this TCR beta chain is one. Using immunoSEQ multiplex PCR, the repertoire was profiled, and TCRdb retains in-frame clones only, with some absent. The sample yields 200,000 to 300,000 clones, about 86% seen once. This sample was taken from a study of blood T cell repertoires in COVID-19. The CDR3 runs 14 residues. From germline, CDR1 is MNHEY and CDR2 SVGAGI. With 7 bases removed from V and 0 bases from J, the gap between germline ends came to 12 bases. Material for sequencing was peripheral blood. This chain links TRBV6-5 with TRBJ1-1; weak D call: TRBD1 (5 bases). The TCR sequence derives from a man aged 30 to 39 with active or convalescent COVID-19. CDR3 region: CASKIRQLNTEAFF. The DNA of the CDR3 is TGTGCCAGCAAGATTAGACAGTTGAACACTGAAGCTTTCTTT.